The following is a T cell receptor beta chain sequence with its context. The record originates from a study of control samples from healthy donors and cancer patients. The repertoire was sequenced with immunoSEQ multiplex PCR; TCRdb's copy has only in-frame clones and lacks some. This table holds approximately 68,000 clones, over 80% found once. Source material: blood. The sequence derives from a man aged 55 to 70 in good health.

The chain's CDR3 is CASSSPGLSSGNTIYF. Here the CDR3 DNA reads TGTGCCAGCAGTTCGCCCGGGCTTAGCTCTGGAAACACCATATATTTT. This chain uses TRBV28 with TRBJ1-3; no definite D call. The CDR3 spans 16 residues. V was shortened by 4 bases and J by 0 bases, with 13 bases between the two germline ends. Germline V gene data show CDR1 as MDHEN and CDR2 as SYDVKM.